This T cell receptor beta chain comes out of a study of spatial heterogeneity in lung cancer. The wider study: The library had UMIs, and each TCR and UMI pair averaged more than ten raw reads.

The table lists this clonotype with a few counts. The antigen remains unidentified. CDR3 length: 14 amino acids. Germline V gives CDR1 MDHEN, CDR2 SYDVKM. V lost 5 bases and J 6 bases, leaving 15 bases between the germline ends. TCRdb ran MiXCR on the 5' RACE reads and lists one entry per CDR3 protein. The table lists approximately 92,000 distinct CDR3 sequences, 12% of them singletons. General study findings and limits: Detection of ubiquitous tumor TCRs in blood was higher at resection than follow-up.

Noted time point: sample taken at primary tumor resection. Samples were obtained from more than 70 donors, all untreated early-stage non-small cell lung cancer patients. No cells were sorted before sequencing. The whole RNA sequenced was extracted from tumor, nontumor lung or frozen PBMC. The sequence was obtained from a male donor with early-stage non-small cell lung cancer. The rearrangement joins TRBV28 to TRBJ2-3, with D perhaps matching TRBD1 or TRBD2 (6 bases each). The starting material was PBMCs, obtained at surgery. The CDR3 region has the DNA TGTGCCAGCAGTAGGGGGGCAGGTTCGGATACGCAGTATTTT. It codes for CASSRGAGSDTQYF.